This T cell receptor beta chain was sequenced for a study of blood T cells in healthy people across ages (dated by TCRdb to between 2014 and 2016). In the study overall: In model experiments, template switching captured roughly one uniquely barcoded TCR beta cDNA molecule for every two T cells. Using deep sequencing normalized with unique cDNA molecular identifiers, the study measured how TCR beta repertoire diversity changes with age. For two donors (one aged 18 to 30 and one aged 80 or older), the study analyzed two additional independent replicas of 1 million unique cDNA reads from the same blood draw. Donors were grouped into four age groups: young (average about 15 years), middle-aged (over 35), aged (approximately 67) and long-lived (just over 80).

CDR1 and CDR2, looked up from the germline V gene, are SQVTM and ANQGSEA. From the cysteine up to the phenylalanine, the CDR3 has a length of 15 residues. CDR3 DNA is the only sequence kept; it has 45 bases, read in frame from the first base. V has 4 bases trimmed and J has 2 bases trimmed; junction bases matching no gene number 7. This clonotype has only a few counts. Its antigen is still unknown. Within one base of it there is no much larger clone, and no base qualities were kept. Paper-wide results and their limitations: Donor CMV infection status was unknown, potentially confounding age-related changes in expanded clonotypes. Since profiling was done on bulk unsorted PBMCs, naive and antigen-experienced compartments could not be conclusively compared. Observed TCR beta diversity per million T cells fell roughly linearly with age, and a significant reduction was already apparent by age roughly 40. A strong correlation was found between observed TCR beta diversity and the percentage of naive T cells measured by flow cytometry. Compared with the aged group, the long-lived group had more naive CD4+ T cells, fewer expanded clones and increased TCR diversity, a pattern suggesting age selection. Estimates of total diversity based on one million sequenced T cells were considered lower bounds and underestimates.

The library was generated by 5' RACE. TCRdb records Illumina HiSeq 2500 as the sequencer. A second PCR of about 7 to 12 cycles was run with a J-beta primer mix and a sample-barcoded 5' primer. Each TCR beta cDNA molecule received a unique molecular identifier from a template-switch 5' adaptor carrying 12 random nucleotides. At least 2.5 million CDR3-containing paired-end reads were obtained from each sample. All of the RNA was converted into first-strand cDNA using the Mint cDNA synthesis kit, with a TRBC-specific oligonucleotide serving as the primer. All cDNA was treated with uracil-DNA glycosylase and then went through a first 18-cycle PCR with the universal primers M1SS and BC2_uni_R. The study's processing was this. Normalization of each sample was performed by random selection of 1 million high-quality reads, each carrying a distinct molecular identifier. Instead of being binned into consensus sequences, reads with shared molecular identifiers were discarded. MiTCR, with a Q25 quality threshold and the strictest error-elimination algorithm, was used for CDR3 identification, clonotype clustering and error correction. A nonparametric unseen species model with Euler transformation was used to estimate lower-bound total TCR beta diversity. Using fastp at Q25 and MiXCR, TCRdb reprocessed the public reads and kept productive beta chains. For every CDR3 protein sequence, its rows merge into one entry that carries the most common genes and DNA. The V and J calls reflect TCRdb's pipeline rather than the authors' work. Here the sample has around 990,000 distinct CDR3 sequences; under 30% occur a single time. Approximately 0.79% of the sample lies in the top ten.

The donors were under 40 Caucasian individuals from Russia, aged roughly 6 to 90 years, who were systemically healthy. Around 10 milliliters of peripheral blood were collected from each donor into EDTA-treated Vacutainer tubes. Ficoll-Paque density-gradient centrifugation was used to isolate PBMCs, with at least 6 million per sample. Trizol reagent was used to extract total RNA from PBMCs, with at least 6 micrograms per sample. Naive CD45RAhigh/CD27high T cell percentages were measured by flow cytometry on a PBMC aliquot from every donor. The same data also went into a second study, on T cells of mothers and their children. As the second publication notes: Nine systemically healthy Caucasian individuals served as donors, namely three mothers together with their six children. cDNA synthesis consumed the entire amount of extracted RNA, loaded at approximately 1.6 ug RNA in each 15 ul reaction. Sample barcodes and 2-4 random nucleotides were added via the M1S primer in the second PCR. Over 8.5 million TCR beta CDR3 reads came from each mother, compared with some 3 million reads from each child. Thymic selection shapes the output of TCR recombination in a similar way in related and unrelated pairs, and inherited differences have a minor effect. Normalized repertoire overlap was always found to be slightly, but never significantly, higher in related mother-child pairs than in unrelated mother-child pairs. Persistent microchimeric T cell clones were not detected, at a sensitivity of 95 to 100 clones per million clonotypes. Deep NGS was used in the study to compare the TCR beta repertoires of mothers and children and to look for features that separate related mother-child pairs from unrelated individuals. Mothers averaged about 37 +/- 4 years of age and children averaged about 10 +/- 4 years. After adapter ligation was performed with NEBNext reagents, the libraries were sequenced on an Illumina HiSeq 2000 with 100+100 nt paired-end reads. Mother and child libraries were prepared a month apart and sequenced in separate runs to prevent cross-contamination. For each donor, somewhere between roughly 500,000 and 2,100,000 distinct TCR beta clonotypes were identified. Naive TCR beta clonotypes were estimated from low-frequency clonotypes matched to each donor's FACS-determined naive share, without sorting.

The specimen sequenced was blood. The chain is encoded by TRBV29-1 joined to TRBJ1-4; the junction holds 7 bases that match TRBD1. The TCR was taken from a girl aged 2 to 10 in good health. The base sequence is TGCAGCGTTGGGGACACAGGGGCTACTAATGAAAAACTGTTTTTT. Its protein product is CSVGDTGATNEKLFF.